A selection of T cell receptor beta chains follows, all from one sample in a study of T cell responses to AZD1222 COVID-19 vaccine. Sequencing was performed with immunoSEQ multiplex PCR; in TCRdb, only in-frame clones are kept and a portion is missing. The data contain 150,000 to 200,000 clones, over 80% of them singletons. Sequenced material: peripheral blood, taken on day 0 of AZD1222 vaccination. The receptors shown here come from an adult in good health. Both conserved end residues are part of each CDR3. D genes are given only for firm matches. Size values are once, few and many counts, or a class for expanded clones, and some rows have none.

CDR3 length: 13
V gene: TRBV9
clone size: .
J gene: TRBJ2-3
D gene: .
CDR3 protein: CASSVGLTDTQYF
CDR3 DNA: TGTGCCAGCAGCGTAGGTTTAACAGATACGCAGTATTTT

CDR3 length: 13
V gene: TRBV7-9
clone size: .
J gene: TRBJ2-2
D gene: .
CDR3 protein: CATPAGDQGELFF
CDR3 DNA: TGTGCCACCCCCGCAGGAGATCAAGGGGAGCTGTTTTTT

CDR3 length: 14
V gene: TRBV10-3
clone size: .
J gene: TRBJ1-2
D gene: TRBD1
CDR3 protein: CATRDRGGIGGYTF
CDR3 DNA: TGTGCCACCCGGGACAGGGGCGGAATTGGGGGCTACACCTTC

CDR3 length: 14
V gene: TRBV23-1
clone size: .
J gene: TRBJ1-2
D gene: .
CDR3 protein: CASSHYSKTGGYTF
CDR3 DNA: TGCGCCAGCAGTCACTATTCCAAAACGGGAGGCTACACCTTC

CDR3 length: 14
V gene: TRBV19
clone size: .
J gene: TRBJ1-2
D gene: TRBD1
CDR3 protein: CASRGTGLNYGYTF
CDR3 DNA: TGTGCCAGTAGGGGGACAGGGCTTAACTATGGCTACACCTTC

CDR3 length: 13
V gene: TRBV7-2
clone size: .
J gene: TRBJ1-1
D gene: .
CDR3 protein: CASSSRGTIEAFF
CDR3 DNA: TGTGCCAGCAGCTCAAGGGGAACTATTGAAGCTTTCTTT

CDR3 length: 14
V gene: TRBV4-1
clone size: .
J gene: TRBJ1-5
D gene: .
CDR3 protein: CASSLSGVGQPQHF
CDR3 DNA: TGCGCCAGCAGCCTTTCGGGGGTCGGGCAGCCCCAGCATTTT

CDR3 length: 15
V gene: TRBV19
clone size: .
J gene: TRBJ2-3
D gene: TRBD1
CDR3 protein: CASGTGTGDTDTQYF
CDR3 DNA: TGTGCCAGTGGCACCGGGACAGGGGACACAGATACGCAGTATTTT

CDR3 length: 15
V gene: TRBV5-1
clone size: .
J gene: TRBJ2-1
D gene: TRBD2
CDR3 protein: CASSKASGVYNEQFF
CDR3 DNA: TGCGCCAGCAGCAAAGCTAGCGGGGTCTACAATGAGCAGTTCTTC

CDR3 length: 15
V gene: TRBV11-2
clone size: .
J gene: TRBJ1-6
D gene: TRBD1
CDR3 protein: CASSSAGTANSPLHF
CDR3 DNA: TGTGCCAGCAGCTCCGCCGGGACAGCAAATTCACCCCTCCACTTT

CDR3 length: 12
V gene: TRBV12-3/TRBV12-4
clone size: .
J gene: TRBJ1-2
D gene: .
CDR3 protein: CASSLNPLSYTF
CDR3 DNA: TGTGCCAGCAGTTTAAATCCCTTATCCTACACCTTC

CDR3 length: 16
V gene: TRBV19
clone size: .
J gene: TRBJ1-1
D gene: .
CDR3 protein: CASSIGIRGGNTEAFF
CDR3 DNA: TGTGCCAGTAGTATTGGGATCCGCGGCGGGAACACTGAAGCTTTCTTT

CDR3 length: 13
V gene: TRBV6-5
clone size: .
J gene: TRBJ2-2
D gene: .
CDR3 protein: CASWTGYTGELFF
CDR3 DNA: TGTGCCAGCTGGACGGGTTACACCGGGGAGCTGTTTTTT

CDR3 length: 16
V gene: TRBV19
clone size: .
J gene: TRBJ1-3
D gene: .
CDR3 protein: CASRKITGRFGNTIYF
CDR3 DNA: TGTGCCAGTAGAAAAATAACAGGGAGGTTCGGAAACACCATATATTTT

CDR3 length: 16
V gene: TRBV9
clone size: .
J gene: TRBJ2-7
D gene: TRBD1
CDR3 protein: CASSASGTVPTYEQYF
CDR3 DNA: TGTGCCAGCAGTGCCTCCGGGACAGTTCCGACCTACGAGCAGTACTTC

CDR3 length: 14
V gene: TRBV7-8
clone size: .
J gene: TRBJ2-1
D gene: .
CDR3 protein: CASSLAPMQTRGFF
CDR3 DNA: TGTGCCAGCAGCTTAGCGCCGATGCAAACTAGGGGGTTCTTC

CDR3 length: 18
V gene: TRBV11-2
clone size: .
J gene: TRBJ2-7
D gene: .
CDR3 protein: CASSLAGAGSGFSYEQYF
CDR3 DNA: TGTGCCAGCAGCTTAGCAGGGGCGGGGTCGGGGTTTTCCTACGAGCAGTACTTC

CDR3 length: 17
V gene: TRBV5-1
clone size: .
J gene: TRBJ1-2
D gene: TRBD1
CDR3 protein: CASSLGPSTGPNYGYTF
CDR3 DNA: TGCGCCAGCAGCTTGGGACCCTCGACAGGGCCTAACTATGGCTACACCTTC

CDR3 length: 20
V gene: TRBV6-1
clone size: .
J gene: TRBJ2-1
D gene: TRBD2
CDR3 protein: CASSALPGTSGGAGYNEQFF
CDR3 DNA: TGTGCCAGCAGTGCTCTTCCCGGGACTAGCGGGGGGGCTGGCTACAATGAGCAGTTCTTC

CDR3 length: 14
V gene: TRBV23-1
clone size: .
J gene: TRBJ1-5
D gene: .
CDR3 protein: CASSQSARHQPQHF
CDR3 DNA: TGCGCCAGCAGTCAATCAGCCAGGCATCAGCCCCAGCATTTT

CDR3 length: 14
V gene: TRBV18
clone size: .
J gene: TRBJ1-1
D gene: TRBD1
CDR3 protein: CASSPDQGGTEAFF
CDR3 DNA: TGTGCCAGCTCACCAGATCAGGGGGGCACTGAAGCTTTCTTT

CDR3 length: 15
V gene: TRBV27
clone size: few
J gene: TRBJ1-2
D gene: TRBD1
CDR3 protein: CASRASGQAFYGYTF
CDR3 DNA: TGTGCCAGCAGAGCCTCGGGACAGGCGTTTTATGGCTACACCTTC

CDR3 length: 17
V gene: TRBV13
clone size: .
J gene: TRBJ1-2
D gene: .
CDR3 protein: CASSGRPGTNSNYGYTF
CDR3 DNA: TGTGCCAGCAGCGGGCGGCCGGGGACAAATTCTAACTATGGCTACACCTTC

CDR3 length: 14
V gene: TRBV10-3
clone size: few
J gene: TRBJ1-1
D gene: .
CDR3 protein: CAISESAGVTEAFF
CDR3 DNA: TGTGCCATCAGTGAGTCGGCAGGGGTCACTGAAGCTTTCTTT

CDR3 length: 15
V gene: TRBV19
clone size: .
J gene: TRBJ2-1
D gene: TRBD2
CDR3 protein: CASSSASGGDNEQFF
CDR3 DNA: TGTGCCAGTAGTAGTGCGAGCGGGGGGGACAATGAGCAGTTCTTC

CDR3 length: 15
V gene: TRBV30
clone size: .
J gene: TRBJ1-5
D gene: .
CDR3 protein: CAWSEGSTVEFPQHF
CDR3 DNA: TGTGCCTGGAGCGAAGGAAGCACAGTGGAGTTTCCCCAGCATTTT

CDR3 length: 12
V gene: TRBV2
clone size: .
J gene: TRBJ2-7
D gene: TRBD2
CDR3 protein: CASSGGSYEQYF
CDR3 DNA: TGTGCCAGCAGCGGGGGGTCTTACGAGCAGTACTTC

CDR3 length: 15
V gene: TRBV19
clone size: .
J gene: TRBJ2-1
D gene: .
CDR3 protein: CASSRGAGGLDEQFF
CDR3 DNA: TGTGCCAGTAGTCGCGGGGCAGGGGGTTTAGATGAGCAGTTCTTC

CDR3 length: 15
V gene: TRBV28
clone size: .
J gene: TRBJ2-3
D gene: .
CDR3 protein: CASRGSLGGTDTQYF
CDR3 DNA: TGTGCCAGCAGGGGCTCATTGGGGGGCACAGATACGCAGTATTTT

CDR3 length: 16
V gene: TRBV6-5
clone size: .
J gene: TRBJ2-5
D gene: TRBD2
CDR3 protein: CASSSPSTSGVETQYF
CDR3 DNA: TGTGCCAGCAGTTCCCCTTCGACTAGCGGGGTGGAGACCCAGTACTTC

CDR3 length: 14
V gene: TRBV5-1
clone size: once
J gene: TRBJ2-7
D gene: .
CDR3 protein: CASSLERGRNEQYF
CDR3 DNA: TGCGCCAGCAGCTTGGAACGGGGGCGGAACGAGCAGTACTTC

CDR3 length: 14
V gene: TRBV18
clone size: .
J gene: TRBJ1-5
D gene: .
CDR3 protein: CASSGGRQNQPQHF
CDR3 DNA: TGTGCCAGCTCAGGCGGAAGGCAGAATCAGCCCCAGCATTTT

CDR3 length: 14
V gene: TRBV13
clone size: .
J gene: TRBJ1-6
D gene: TRBD1
CDR3 protein: CASSSGDRVSPLHF
CDR3 DNA: TGTGCCAGCAGCTCCGGGGACAGGGTTTCACCCCTCCACTTT

CDR3 length: 14
V gene: TRBV5-4
clone size: .
J gene: TRBJ2-5
D gene: TRBD1
CDR3 protein: CASSSGTAQETQYF
CDR3 DNA: TGTGCCAGCAGTTCCGGGACAGCGCAAGAGACCCAGTACTTC

CDR3 length: 14
V gene: TRBV6-5
clone size: .
J gene: TRBJ1-1
D gene: .
CDR3 protein: CASSYSSLRVEAFF
CDR3 DNA: TGTGCCAGCAGTTACTCGTCTCTCAGGGTTGAAGCTTTCTTT

CDR3 length: 13
V gene: TRBV15
clone size: .
J gene: TRBJ2-1
D gene: .
CDR3 protein: CATSTSRAGVAFF
CDR3 DNA: TGTGCCACCAGCACCAGCCGTGCAGGGGTGGCGTTCTTC

CDR3 length: 14
V gene: TRBV7-8
clone size: .
J gene: TRBJ1-2
D gene: TRBD1
CDR3 protein: CASSLGDRSYGYTF
CDR3 DNA: TGTGCCAGCAGCTTGGGGGACAGGAGCTATGGCTACACCTTC

CDR3 length: 14
V gene: TRBV2
clone size: .
J gene: TRBJ2-5
D gene: TRBD1
CDR3 protein: CASSDTQGAQTQYF
CDR3 DNA: TGTGCCAGCAGTGATACCCAGGGGGCCCAGACCCAGTACTTC

CDR3 length: 11
V gene: TRBV12-3/TRBV12-4
clone size: .
J gene: TRBJ1-2
D gene: TRBD1
CDR3 protein: CASSSGQSPTF
CDR3 DNA: TGTGCCAGCAGTTCGGGACAGTCGCCGACCTTC

CDR3 length: 13
V gene: TRBV3-1/TRBV3-2
clone size: .
J gene: TRBJ1-1
D gene: .
CDR3 protein: CASSPLHGTEAFF
CDR3 DNA: TGTGCCAGCAGCCCCCTGCACGGGACAGAAGCTTTCTTT

CDR3 length: 13
V gene: TRBV3-1/TRBV3-2
clone size: .
J gene: TRBJ1-1
D gene: .
CDR3 protein: CASSREGRTEAFF
CDR3 DNA: TGTGCCAGCAGCCGCGAAGGTAGAACTGAAGCTTTCTTT

CDR3 length: 14
V gene: TRBV2
clone size: .
J gene: TRBJ1-2
D gene: .
CDR3 protein: CASSETRVGYGYTF
CDR3 DNA: TGTGCCAGCAGTGAGACTCGGGTGGGGTATGGCTACACCTTC

CDR3 length: 15
V gene: TRBV7-9
clone size: .
J gene: TRBJ2-1
D gene: TRBD1
CDR3 protein: CASSLTGGQNNEQFF
CDR3 DNA: TGTGCCAGCAGCTTAACAGGGGGGCAGAACAATGAGCAGTTCTTC

CDR3 length: 15
V gene: TRBV6-1
clone size: .
J gene: TRBJ1-5
D gene: TRBD1
CDR3 protein: CASSEGGDSYQPQHF
CDR3 DNA: TGTGCCAGCAGTGAAGGGGGGGACAGTTATCAGCCCCAGCATTTT

CDR3 length: 13
V gene: TRBV2
clone size: .
J gene: TRBJ1-2
D gene: TRBD1
CDR3 protein: CASNRGQGSGYTF
CDR3 DNA: TGTGCCAGCAACCGAGGACAGGGGTCGGGCTACACCTTC

CDR3 length: 16
V gene: TRBV10-3
clone size: .
J gene: TRBJ2-2
D gene: TRBD1
CDR3 protein: CAIRIVDRGDTGELFF
CDR3 DNA: TGTGCCATCAGGATAGTTGACAGGGGTGACACCGGGGAGCTGTTTTTT

CDR3 length: 17
V gene: TRBV4-2
clone size: .
J gene: TRBJ1-6
D gene: .
CDR3 protein: CASSPSTPDSLYSPLHF
CDR3 DNA: TGTGCCAGCAGCCCAAGTACCCCCGACAGCCTTTATTCACCCCTCCACTTT

CDR3 length: 13
V gene: TRBV7-3
clone size: .
J gene: TRBJ2-1
D gene: .
CDR3 protein: CASSLTGGNEQFF
CDR3 DNA: TGTGCCAGCAGCTTAACAGGGGGCAATGAGCAGTTCTTC

CDR3 length: 14
V gene: TRBV5-1
clone size: .
J gene: TRBJ1-6
D gene: TRBD1
CDR3 protein: CATRIAPGQLPLHF
CDR3 DNA: TGCGCCACCCGGATCGCCCCGGGACAGCTTCCCCTCCACTTT

CDR3 length: 16
V gene: TRBV4-1
clone size: .
J gene: TRBJ2-2
D gene: .
CDR3 protein: CASSQLSGPNTGELFF
CDR3 DNA: TGCGCCAGCAGCCAGCTTAGCGGACCGAACACCGGGGAGCTGTTTTTT

CDR3 length: 14
V gene: TRBV19
clone size: .
J gene: TRBJ1-1
D gene: TRBD1
CDR3 protein: CASATQGASTEAFF
CDR3 DNA: TGTGCCAGTGCGACACAGGGGGCAAGCACTGAAGCTTTCTTT

CDR3 length: 16
V gene: TRBV7-3
clone size: .
J gene: TRBJ2-3
D gene: .
CDR3 protein: CASSLKAGTVPDTQYF
CDR3 DNA: TGTGCCAGCAGCTTAAAGGCCGGGACCGTACCAGATACGCAGTATTTT

CDR3 length: 13
V gene: TRBV18
clone size: .
J gene: TRBJ1-2
D gene: .
CDR3 protein: CASSTRDDYGYTF
CDR3 DNA: TGTGCCAGCTCAACGCGGGACGACTATGGCTACACCTTC

CDR3 length: 15
V gene: TRBV5-1
clone size: .
J gene: TRBJ1-1
D gene: .
CDR3 protein: CASSALAGQVTEAFF
CDR3 DNA: TGCGCCAGCAGCGCCCTGGCGGGGCAAGTGACTGAAGCTTTCTTT

CDR3 length: 15
V gene: TRBV14
clone size: .
J gene: TRBJ1-2
D gene: .
CDR3 protein: CASSQDSRQGHGYTF
CDR3 DNA: TGTGCCAGCAGCCAAGATTCCCGCCAGGGGCATGGCTACACCTTC